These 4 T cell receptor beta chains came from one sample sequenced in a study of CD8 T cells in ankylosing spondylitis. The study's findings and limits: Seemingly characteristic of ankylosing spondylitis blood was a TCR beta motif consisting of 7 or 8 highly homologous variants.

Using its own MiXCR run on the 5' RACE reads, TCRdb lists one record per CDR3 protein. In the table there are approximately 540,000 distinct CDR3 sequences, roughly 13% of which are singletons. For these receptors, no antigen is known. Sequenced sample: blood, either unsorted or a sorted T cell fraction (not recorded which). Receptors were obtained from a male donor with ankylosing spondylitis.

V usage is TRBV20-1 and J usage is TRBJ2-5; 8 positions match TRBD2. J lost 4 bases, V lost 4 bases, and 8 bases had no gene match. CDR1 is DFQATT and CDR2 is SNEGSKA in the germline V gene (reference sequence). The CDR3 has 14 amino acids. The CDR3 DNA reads TGCAGTGCTACCCTGAGCGGGAGAGCAGAGACCCAGTACTTC. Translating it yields CSATLSGRAETQYF.

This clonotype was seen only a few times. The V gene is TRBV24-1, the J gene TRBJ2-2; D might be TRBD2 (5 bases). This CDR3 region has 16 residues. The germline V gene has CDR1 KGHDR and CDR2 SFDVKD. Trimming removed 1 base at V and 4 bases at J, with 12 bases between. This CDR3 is CATSDLAEDFTGELFF. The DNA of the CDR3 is TGTGCCACCAGTGATTTAGCGGAAGACTTCACCGGGGAGCTGTTTTTT.

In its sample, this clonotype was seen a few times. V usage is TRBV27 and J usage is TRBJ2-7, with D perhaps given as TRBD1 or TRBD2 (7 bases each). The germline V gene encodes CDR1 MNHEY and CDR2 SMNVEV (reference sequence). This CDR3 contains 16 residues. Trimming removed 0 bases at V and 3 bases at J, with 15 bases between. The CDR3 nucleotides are TGTGCCAGCAGTTTATCCGGGGGAGGGGGCTACTACGAGCAGTACTTC. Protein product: CASSLSGGGGYYEQYF.

The CDR3: CATSDSRQGGNSPLHF. The DNA of the CDR3 is TGTGCCACCAGTGATTCACGACAGGGGGGTAATTCACCCCTCCACTTT. This sequence joins TRBV24-1 and TRBJ1-6, with TRBD1 identical over 9 bases. Trimming at V came to 2 bases and at J to 6 bases, leaving 4 bases not matched to a gene. Germline V lookup: CDR1 KGHDR, CDR2 SFDVKD. The length of the CDR3 is 16 residues.